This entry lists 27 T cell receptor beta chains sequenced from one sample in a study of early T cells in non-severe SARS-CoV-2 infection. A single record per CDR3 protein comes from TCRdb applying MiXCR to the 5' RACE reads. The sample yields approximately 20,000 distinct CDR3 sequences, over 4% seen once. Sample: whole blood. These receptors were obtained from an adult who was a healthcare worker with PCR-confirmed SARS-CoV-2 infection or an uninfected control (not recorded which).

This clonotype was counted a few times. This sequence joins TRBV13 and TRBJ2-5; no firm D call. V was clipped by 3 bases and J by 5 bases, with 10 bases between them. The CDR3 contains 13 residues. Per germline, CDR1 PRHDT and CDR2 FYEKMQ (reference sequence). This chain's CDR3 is CASSFAQLETQYF. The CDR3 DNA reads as TGTGCCAGCAGCTTCGCCCAACTTGAGACCCAGTACTTC. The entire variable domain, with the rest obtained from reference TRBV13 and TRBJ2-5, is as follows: AAGVIQSPRHLIKEKRETATLKCYPIPRHDTVYWYQQGPGQDPQFLISFYEKMQSDKGSIPDRFSAQQFSDYHSELNMSSLELGDSALYFCASSFAQLETQYFGPGTRLLVL.

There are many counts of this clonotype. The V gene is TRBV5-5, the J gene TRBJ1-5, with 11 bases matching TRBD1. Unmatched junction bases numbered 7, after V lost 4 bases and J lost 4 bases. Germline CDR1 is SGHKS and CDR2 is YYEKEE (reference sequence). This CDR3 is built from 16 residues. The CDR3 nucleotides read TGTGCCAGCAGCACAGGGGACAGGGGGTCTAATCAGCCCCAGCATTTT. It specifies CASSTGDRGSNQPQHF.

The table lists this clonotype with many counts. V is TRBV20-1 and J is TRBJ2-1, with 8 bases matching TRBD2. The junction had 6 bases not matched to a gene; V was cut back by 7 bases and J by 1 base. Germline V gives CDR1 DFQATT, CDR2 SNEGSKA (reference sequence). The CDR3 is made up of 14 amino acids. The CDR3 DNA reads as TGCAGTGTTTCGCGGGGGGCGTCCTACAATGAGCAGTTCTTC. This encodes CSVSRGASYNEQFF.

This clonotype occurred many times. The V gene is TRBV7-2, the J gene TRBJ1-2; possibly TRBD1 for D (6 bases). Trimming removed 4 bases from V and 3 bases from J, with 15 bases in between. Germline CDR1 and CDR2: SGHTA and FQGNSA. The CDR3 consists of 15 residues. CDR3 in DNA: TGTGCCAGCAGCTCGAGGGGGAACGACTACTATGGCTACACCTTC. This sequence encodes CASSSRGNDYYGYTF.

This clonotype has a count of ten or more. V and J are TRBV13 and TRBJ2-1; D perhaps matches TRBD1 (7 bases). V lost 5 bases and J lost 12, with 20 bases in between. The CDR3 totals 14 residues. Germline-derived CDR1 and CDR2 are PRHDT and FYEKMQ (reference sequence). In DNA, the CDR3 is TGTGCCAGCAGCCAGGGGGGCTCCTCCCCGGGGCAGTTCTTC. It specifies CASSQGGSSPGQFF.

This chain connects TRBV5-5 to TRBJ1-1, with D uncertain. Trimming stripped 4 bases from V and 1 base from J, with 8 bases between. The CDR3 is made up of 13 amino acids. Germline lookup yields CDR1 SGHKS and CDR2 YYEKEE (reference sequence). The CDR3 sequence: CASSALGNTEAFF. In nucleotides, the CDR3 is TGTGCCAGCAGCGCTCTGGGGAACACTGAAGCTTTCTTT.

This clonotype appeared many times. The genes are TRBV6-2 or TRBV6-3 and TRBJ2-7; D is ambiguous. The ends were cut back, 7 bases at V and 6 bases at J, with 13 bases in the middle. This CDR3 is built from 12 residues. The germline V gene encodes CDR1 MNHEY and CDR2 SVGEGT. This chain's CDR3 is CASNPWQGEQYF. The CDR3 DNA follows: TGTGCCAGCAACCCCTGGCAAGGCGAGCAGTACTTC.

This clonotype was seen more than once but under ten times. The chain's CDR3 is CSSSDSGGGRDTQYF. In DNA, the CDR3 is TGCAGTTCCTCCGATAGCGGGGGGGGCCGTGATACGCAGTATTTT. The chain joins TRBV20-1 to TRBJ2-3; 11 bases match TRBD2. The CDR3 has 15 amino acids. J gave up 6 bases and V 8 bases, and 13 bases lay outside the gene matches. The germline gives CDR1 DFQATT, CDR2 SNEGSKA (reference sequence).

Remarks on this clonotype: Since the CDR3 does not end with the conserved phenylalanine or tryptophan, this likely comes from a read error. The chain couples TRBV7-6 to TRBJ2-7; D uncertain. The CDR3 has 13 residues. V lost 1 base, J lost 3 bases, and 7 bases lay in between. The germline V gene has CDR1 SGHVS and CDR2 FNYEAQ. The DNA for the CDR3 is TGTGCCAGCAGCTTAGGACCGAACTACGAGCAGTACCTC. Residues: CASSLGPNYEQYL.

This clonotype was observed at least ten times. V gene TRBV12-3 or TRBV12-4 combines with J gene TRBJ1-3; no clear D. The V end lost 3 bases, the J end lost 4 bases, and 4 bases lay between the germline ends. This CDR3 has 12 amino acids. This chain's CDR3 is CASSLQGNTIYF. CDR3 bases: TGTGCCAGCAGTTTGCAGGGAAACACCATATATTTT.

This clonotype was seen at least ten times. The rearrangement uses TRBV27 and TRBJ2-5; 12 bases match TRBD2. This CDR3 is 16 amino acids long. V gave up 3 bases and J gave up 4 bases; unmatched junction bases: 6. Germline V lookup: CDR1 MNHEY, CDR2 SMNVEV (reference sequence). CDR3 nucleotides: TGTGCCAGCAGTTTGCTAGCGGGGGGGCCGGGAGAGACCCAGTACTTC. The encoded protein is CASSLLAGGPGETQYF.

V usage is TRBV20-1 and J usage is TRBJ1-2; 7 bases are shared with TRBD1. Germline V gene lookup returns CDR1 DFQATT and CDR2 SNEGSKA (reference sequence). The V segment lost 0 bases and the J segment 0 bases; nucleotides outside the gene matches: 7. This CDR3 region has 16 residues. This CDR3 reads CSARDLGQFSNYGYTF. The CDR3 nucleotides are TGCAGTGCTAGAGATCTGGGACAGTTTTCTAACTATGGCTACACCTTC.

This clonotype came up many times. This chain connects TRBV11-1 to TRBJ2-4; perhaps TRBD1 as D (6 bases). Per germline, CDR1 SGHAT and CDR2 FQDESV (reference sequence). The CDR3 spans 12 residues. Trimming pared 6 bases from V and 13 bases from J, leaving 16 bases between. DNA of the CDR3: TGTGCCAGCAGGAACACAGGACAGATACAGTACTTC. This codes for CASRNTGQIQYF.

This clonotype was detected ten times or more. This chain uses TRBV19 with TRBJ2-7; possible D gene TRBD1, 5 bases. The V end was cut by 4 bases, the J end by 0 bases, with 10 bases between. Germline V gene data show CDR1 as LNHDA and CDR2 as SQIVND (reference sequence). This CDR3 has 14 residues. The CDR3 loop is CASSTGHISYEQYF. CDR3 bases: TGTGCCAGTAGTACCGGACACATCTCCTACGAGCAGTACTTC. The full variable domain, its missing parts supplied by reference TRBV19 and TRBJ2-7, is DGGITQSPKYLFRKEGQNVTLSCEQNLNHDAMYWYRQDPGQGLRLIYYSQIVNDFQKGDIAEGYSVSREKKESFPLTVTSAQKNPTAFYLCASSTGHISYEQYFGPGTRLTVT.

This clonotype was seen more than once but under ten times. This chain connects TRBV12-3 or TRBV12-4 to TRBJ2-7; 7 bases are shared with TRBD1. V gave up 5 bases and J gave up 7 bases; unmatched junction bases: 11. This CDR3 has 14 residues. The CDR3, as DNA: TGTGCCAGCAGTAACAGGGGCGGACCAGGAGAGCAGTACTTC. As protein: CASSNRGGPGEQYF.

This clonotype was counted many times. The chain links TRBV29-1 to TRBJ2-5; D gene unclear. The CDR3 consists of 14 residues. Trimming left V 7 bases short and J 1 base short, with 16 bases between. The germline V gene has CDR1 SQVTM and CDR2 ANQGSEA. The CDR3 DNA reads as TGCAGCGCCCAAAATATGGCAGGCCAAGAGACCCAGTACTTC. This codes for CSAQNMAGQETQYF.

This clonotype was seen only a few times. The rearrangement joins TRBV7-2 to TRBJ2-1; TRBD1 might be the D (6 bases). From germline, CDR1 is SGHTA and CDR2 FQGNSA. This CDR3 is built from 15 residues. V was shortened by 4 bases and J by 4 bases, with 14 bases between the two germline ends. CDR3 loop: CASSSDRPLYNEQFF. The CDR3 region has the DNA TGTGCCAGCAGCTCAGACAGGCCCTTATACAATGAGCAGTTCTTC.

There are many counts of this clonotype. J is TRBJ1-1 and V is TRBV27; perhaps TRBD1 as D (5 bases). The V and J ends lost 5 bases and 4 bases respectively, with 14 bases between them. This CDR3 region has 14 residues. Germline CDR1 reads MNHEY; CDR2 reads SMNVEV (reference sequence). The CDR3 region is CASSRKGRATEAFF. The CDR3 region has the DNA TGTGCCAGCAGTCGAAAGGGGAGAGCCACTGAAGCTTTCTTT.

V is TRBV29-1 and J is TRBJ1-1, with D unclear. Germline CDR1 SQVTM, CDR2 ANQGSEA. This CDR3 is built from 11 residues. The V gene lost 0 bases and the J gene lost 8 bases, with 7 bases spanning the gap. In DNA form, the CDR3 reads TGCAGCGTTGAAGATCCTATCGAAGCTTTCTTT. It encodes CSVEDPIEAFF.

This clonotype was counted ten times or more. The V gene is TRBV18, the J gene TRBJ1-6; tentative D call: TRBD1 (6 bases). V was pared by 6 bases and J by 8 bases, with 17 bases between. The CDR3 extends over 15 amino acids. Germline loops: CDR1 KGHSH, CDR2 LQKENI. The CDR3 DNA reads TGTGCCAGCTCGGCCTCCCGACAGGTCCATTCACCCCTCCACTTT. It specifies CASSASRQVHSPLHF.

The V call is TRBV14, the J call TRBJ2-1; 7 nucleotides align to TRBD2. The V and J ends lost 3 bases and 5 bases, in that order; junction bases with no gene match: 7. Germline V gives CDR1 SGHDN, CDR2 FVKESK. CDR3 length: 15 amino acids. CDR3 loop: CASSHRRGRHNEQFF. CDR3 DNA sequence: TGTGCCAGCAGCCATAGGCGGGGGAGACACAATGAGCAGTTCTTC.

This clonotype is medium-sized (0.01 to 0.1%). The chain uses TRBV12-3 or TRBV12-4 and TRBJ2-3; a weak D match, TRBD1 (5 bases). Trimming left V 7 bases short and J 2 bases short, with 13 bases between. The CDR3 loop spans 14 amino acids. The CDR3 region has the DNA TGTGCCAGCACAACGACAGCCCCCACAGATACGCAGTATTTT. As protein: CASTTTAPTDTQYF.

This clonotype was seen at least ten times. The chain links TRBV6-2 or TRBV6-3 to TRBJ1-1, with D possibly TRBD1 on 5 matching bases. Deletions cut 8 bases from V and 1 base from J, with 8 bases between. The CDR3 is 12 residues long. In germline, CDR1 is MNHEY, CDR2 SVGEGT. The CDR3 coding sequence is TGTGCCAGCCGGACATCGAACACTGAAGCTTTCTTT. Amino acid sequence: CASRTSNTEAFF.

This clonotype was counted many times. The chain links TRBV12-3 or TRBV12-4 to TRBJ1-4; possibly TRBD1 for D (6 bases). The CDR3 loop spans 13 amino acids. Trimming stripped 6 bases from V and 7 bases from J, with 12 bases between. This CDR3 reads CASRPGQREKLFF. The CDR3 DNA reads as TGTGCCAGCAGACCCGGACAGCGTGAAAAACTGTTTTTT.

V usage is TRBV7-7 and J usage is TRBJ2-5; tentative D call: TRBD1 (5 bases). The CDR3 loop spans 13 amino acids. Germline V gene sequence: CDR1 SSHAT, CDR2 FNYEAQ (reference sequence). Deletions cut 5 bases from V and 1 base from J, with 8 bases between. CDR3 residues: CASSADIQETQYF. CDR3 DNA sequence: TGTGCCAGCAGCGCGGACATCCAAGAGACCCAGTACTTC. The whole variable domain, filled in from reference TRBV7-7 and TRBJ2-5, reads GAGVSQSPRYKVTKRGQDVTLRCDPISSHATLYWYQQALGQGPEFLTYFNYEAQPDKSGLPSDRFSAERPEGSISTLTIQRTEQRDSAMYRCASSADIQETQYFGPGTRLLVL.

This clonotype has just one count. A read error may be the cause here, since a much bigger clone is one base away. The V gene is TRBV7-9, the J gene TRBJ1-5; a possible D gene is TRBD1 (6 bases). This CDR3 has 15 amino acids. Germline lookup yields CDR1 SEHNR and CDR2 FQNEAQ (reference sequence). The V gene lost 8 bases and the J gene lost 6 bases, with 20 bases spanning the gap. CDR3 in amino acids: CASFWGWGQVQPQHF. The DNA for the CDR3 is TGTGCCAGCTTCTGGGGATGGGGGCAGGTTCAGCCCCAGCATTTT.

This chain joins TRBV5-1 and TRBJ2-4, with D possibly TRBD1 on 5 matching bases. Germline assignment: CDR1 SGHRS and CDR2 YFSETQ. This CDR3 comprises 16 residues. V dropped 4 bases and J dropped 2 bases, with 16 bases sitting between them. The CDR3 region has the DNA TGCGCCAGCAGCCTGATACCTCAGGGAACCAAAAACATTCAGTACTTC. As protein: CASSLIPQGTKNIQYF.